This T cell receptor beta chain was sequenced in a study of OX40 agonist ivuxolimab in advanced cancers. Clones were sequenced by immunoSEQ multiplex PCR, and TCRdb holds only the in-frame ones, with some missing. The sample yields roughly 60,000 clones, about 89% seen once. Germline V gives CDR1 LNHNV, CDR2 YYDKDF (reference sequence). The V gene lost 1 base and the J gene lost 1 base, with 4 bases spanning the gap. The CDR3 loop spans 13 amino acids. The receptor was isolated from an adult with an advanced solid tumor such as melanoma, head and neck, liver or kidney cancer. This sequence joins TRBV15 and TRBJ1-1; D remains unclear. The sample here was CD4+ or CD8+ T cells sorted from blood, taken in a trial of the OX40 agonist ivuxolimab. CDR3 amino acids: CATSRVKNTEAFF. The CDR3 region has the DNA TGTGCCACCAGCAGAGTGAAGAACACTGAAGCTTTCTTT.